The source of this T cell receptor beta chain is a study of shared clonotypes between healthy human individuals. This clone was counted once. The CDR3 contains 15 residues. Between the trimmed V and J ends, which lost 3 bases and 0 bases, there was a span of 10 bases. CDR1 SGHTS and CDR2 YDEGEE come from the germline V gene. Every subset's genomic DNA went evenly onto several immunoSEQ plates. The assay was immunoSEQ multiplex PCR, and TCRdb's table has in-frame clones only and misses some. The sample records approximately 2.3 million clones, 85% to 95% being singletons. Source material: naive CD4+ T cells from PBMCs. As for subset: CD45RA+ positively selected. The receptor comes from a man aged 18 to 29 in good health. Some clones in this sample may be carry-over from other donors' samples. This chain links TRBV5-8 with TRBJ2-1; D remains ambiguous. The chain's CDR3 is CASSSNPGSYNEQFF. The CDR3, as DNA: TGTGCCAGCAGCTCTAATCCGGGCTCCTACAATGAGCAGTTCTTC.